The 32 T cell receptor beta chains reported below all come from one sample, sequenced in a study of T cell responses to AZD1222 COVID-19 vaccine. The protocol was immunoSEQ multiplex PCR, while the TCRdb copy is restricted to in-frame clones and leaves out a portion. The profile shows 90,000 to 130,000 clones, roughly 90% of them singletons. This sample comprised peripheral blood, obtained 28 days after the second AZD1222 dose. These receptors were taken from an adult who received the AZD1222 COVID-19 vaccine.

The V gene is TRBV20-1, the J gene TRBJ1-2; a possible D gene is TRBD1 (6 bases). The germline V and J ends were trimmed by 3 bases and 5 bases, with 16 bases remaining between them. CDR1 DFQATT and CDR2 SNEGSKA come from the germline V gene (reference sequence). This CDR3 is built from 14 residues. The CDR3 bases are TGCAGTGCTAGTTCGGGGGGCCCTGAGTATGGCTACACCTTC. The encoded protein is CSASSGGPEYGYTF.

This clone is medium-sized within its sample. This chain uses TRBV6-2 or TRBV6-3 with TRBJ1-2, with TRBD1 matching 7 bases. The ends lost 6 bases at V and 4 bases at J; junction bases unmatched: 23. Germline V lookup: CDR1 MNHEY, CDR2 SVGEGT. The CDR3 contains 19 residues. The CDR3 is CASSNQIRDSNFPTYGYTF. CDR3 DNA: TGTGCCAGCAGCAACCAAATCCGGGACAGCAACTTCCCGACCTATGGCTACACCTTC.

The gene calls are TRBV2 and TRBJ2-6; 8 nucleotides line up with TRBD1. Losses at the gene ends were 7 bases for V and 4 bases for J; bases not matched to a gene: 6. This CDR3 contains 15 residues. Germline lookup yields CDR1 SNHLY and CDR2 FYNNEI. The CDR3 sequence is CASIVDRAGANVLTF. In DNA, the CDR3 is TGTGCCAGCATTGTGGACAGGGCGGGGGCCAACGTCCTGACTTTC. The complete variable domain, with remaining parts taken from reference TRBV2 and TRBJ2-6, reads EPEVTQTPSHQVTQMGQEVILRCVPISNHLYFYWYRQILGQKVEFLVSFYNNEISEKSEIFDDQFSVERPDGSNFTLKIRSTKLEDSAMYFCASIVDRAGANVLTFGAGSRLTVL.

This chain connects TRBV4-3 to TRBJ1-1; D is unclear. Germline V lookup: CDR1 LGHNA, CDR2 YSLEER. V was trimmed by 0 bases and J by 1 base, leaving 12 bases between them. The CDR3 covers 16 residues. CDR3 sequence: CASSQDPGTGNTEAFF. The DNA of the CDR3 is TGCGCCAGCAGCCAAGATCCGGGTACGGGGAACACTGAAGCTTTCTTT.

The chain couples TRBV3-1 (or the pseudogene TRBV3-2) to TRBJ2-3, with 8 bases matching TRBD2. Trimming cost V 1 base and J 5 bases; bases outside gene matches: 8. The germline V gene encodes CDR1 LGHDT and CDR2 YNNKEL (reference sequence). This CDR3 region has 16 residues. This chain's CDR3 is CASSQVHGGAGDTQYF. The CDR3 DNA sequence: TGTGCCAGCAGCCAAGTCCACGGGGGGGCTGGAGATACGCAGTATTTT.

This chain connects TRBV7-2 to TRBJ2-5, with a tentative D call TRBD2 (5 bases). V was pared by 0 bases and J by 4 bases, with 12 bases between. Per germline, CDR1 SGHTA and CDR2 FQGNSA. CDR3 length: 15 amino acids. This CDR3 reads CASSLAGSSRETQYF. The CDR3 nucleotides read TGTGCCAGCAGCTTAGCGGGGAGTTCTCGAGAGACCCAGTACTTC.

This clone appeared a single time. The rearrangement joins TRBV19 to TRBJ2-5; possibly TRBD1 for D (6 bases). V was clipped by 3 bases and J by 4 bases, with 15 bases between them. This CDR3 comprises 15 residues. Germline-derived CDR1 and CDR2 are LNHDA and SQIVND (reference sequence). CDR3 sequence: CASSISFLGGETQYF. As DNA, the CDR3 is TGTGCCAGTAGTATTTCGTTCCTAGGGGGAGAGACCCAGTACTTC.

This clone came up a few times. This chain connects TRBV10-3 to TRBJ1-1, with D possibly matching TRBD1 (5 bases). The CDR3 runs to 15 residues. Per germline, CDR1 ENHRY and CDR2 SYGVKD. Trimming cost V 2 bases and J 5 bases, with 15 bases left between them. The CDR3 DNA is TGTGCCATCAGTGAGATCGGGGGGAGAGGGACTGAAGCTTTCTTT. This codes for CAISEIGGRGTEAFF.

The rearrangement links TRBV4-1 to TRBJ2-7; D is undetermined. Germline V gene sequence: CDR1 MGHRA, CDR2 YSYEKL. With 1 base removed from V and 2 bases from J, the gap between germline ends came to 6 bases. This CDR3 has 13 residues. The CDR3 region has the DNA TGCGCCAGCAGCCAAGGAGCCACCTACGAGCAGTACTTC. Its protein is CASSQGATYEQYF.

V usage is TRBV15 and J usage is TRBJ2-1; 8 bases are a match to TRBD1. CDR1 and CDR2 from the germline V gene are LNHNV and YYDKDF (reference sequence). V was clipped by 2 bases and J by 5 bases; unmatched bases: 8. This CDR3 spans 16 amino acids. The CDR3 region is CATSRLSGTGNNEQFF. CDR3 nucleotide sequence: TGTGCCACCAGCAGACTCTCCGGGACAGGTAACAATGAGCAGTTCTTC.

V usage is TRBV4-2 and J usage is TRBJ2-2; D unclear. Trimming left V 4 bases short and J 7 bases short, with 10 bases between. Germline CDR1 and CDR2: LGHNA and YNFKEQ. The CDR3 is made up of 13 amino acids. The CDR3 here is CASSPRPGGELFF. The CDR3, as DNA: TGTGCCAGCAGCCCGCGGCCAGGCGGGGAGCTGTTTTTT.

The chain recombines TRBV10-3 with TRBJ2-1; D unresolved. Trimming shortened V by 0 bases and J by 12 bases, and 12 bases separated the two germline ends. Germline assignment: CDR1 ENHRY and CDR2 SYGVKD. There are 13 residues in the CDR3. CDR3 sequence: CAISESIETPQFF. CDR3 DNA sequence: TGTGCCATCAGTGAGTCAATCGAGACTCCGCAGTTCTTC.

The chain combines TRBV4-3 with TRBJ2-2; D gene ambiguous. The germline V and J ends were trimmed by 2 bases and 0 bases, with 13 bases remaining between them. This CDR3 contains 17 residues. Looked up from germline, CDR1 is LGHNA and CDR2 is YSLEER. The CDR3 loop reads CASSQRARAANTGELFF. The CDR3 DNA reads TGCGCCAGCAGCCAACGTGCAAGGGCGGCGAACACCGGGGAGCTGTTTTTT.

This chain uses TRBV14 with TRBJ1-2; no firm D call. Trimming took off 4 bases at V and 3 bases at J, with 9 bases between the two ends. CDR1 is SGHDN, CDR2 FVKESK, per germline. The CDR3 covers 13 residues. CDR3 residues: CASSPQGDYGYTF. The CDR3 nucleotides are TGTGCCAGCAGCCCCCAAGGAGACTATGGCTACACCTTC.

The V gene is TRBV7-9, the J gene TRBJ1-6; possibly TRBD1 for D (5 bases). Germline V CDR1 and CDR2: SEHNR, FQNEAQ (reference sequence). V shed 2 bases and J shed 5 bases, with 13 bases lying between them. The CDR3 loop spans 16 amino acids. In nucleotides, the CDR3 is TGTGCCAGCAGCTTAATGGGGGGTCCGAATAATTCACCCCTCCACTTT. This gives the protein CASSLMGGPNNSPLHF.

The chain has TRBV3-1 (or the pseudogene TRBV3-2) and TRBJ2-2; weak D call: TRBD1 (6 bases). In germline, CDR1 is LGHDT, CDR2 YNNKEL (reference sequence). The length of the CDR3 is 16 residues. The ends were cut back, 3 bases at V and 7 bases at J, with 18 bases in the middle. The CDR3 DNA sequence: TGTGCCAGCAGCCATCCCACAGGGTCATACGGCGGGGAGCTGTTTTTT. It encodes CASSHPTGSYGGELFF.

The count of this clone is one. As DNA, the CDR3 is TGTGCCAGCAGTTTGGTTCCGGGACAGCGGCTGCAGCCCCAGCATTTT. Translating it yields CASSLVPGQRLQPQHF. This chain links TRBV28 with TRBJ1-5; 7 nucleotides match TRBD1. CDR1 and CDR2 (germline): MDHEN, SYDVKM. The CDR3 contains 16 residues. The trim removed 3 bases at V and 7 bases at J, leaving 12 bases unmatched.

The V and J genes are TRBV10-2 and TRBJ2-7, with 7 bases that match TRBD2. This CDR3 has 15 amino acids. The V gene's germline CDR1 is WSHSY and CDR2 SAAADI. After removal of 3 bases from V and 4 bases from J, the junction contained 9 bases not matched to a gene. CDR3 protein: CASSETLAGVYEQYF. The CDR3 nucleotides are TGCGCCAGCAGTGAAACTCTGGCGGGGGTGTACGAGCAGTACTTC.

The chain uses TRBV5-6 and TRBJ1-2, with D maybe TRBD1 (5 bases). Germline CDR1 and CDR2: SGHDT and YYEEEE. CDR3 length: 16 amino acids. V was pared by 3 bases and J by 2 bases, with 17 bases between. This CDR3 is CASSWGRLGLNYGYTF. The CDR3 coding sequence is TGTGCCAGCAGCTGGGGGAGGCTGGGTTTAAACTATGGCTACACCTTC.

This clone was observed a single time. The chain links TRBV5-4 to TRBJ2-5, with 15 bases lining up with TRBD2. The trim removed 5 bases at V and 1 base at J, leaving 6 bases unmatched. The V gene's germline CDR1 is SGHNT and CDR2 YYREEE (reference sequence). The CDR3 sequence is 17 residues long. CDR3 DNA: TGTGCCAGCAGTTCGCGGACTAGCGGGGGGGGCCAAGAGACCCAGTACTTC. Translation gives CASSSRTSGGGQETQYF.

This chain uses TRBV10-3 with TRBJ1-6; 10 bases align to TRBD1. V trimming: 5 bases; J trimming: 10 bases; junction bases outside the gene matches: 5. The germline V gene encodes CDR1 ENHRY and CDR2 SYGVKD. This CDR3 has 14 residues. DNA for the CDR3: TGTGCCATCAGTCCCGGGACAGGGGCCTCACCCCTCCACTTT. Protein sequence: CAISPGTGASPLHF.

CDR3 sequence reads: CASRGQVDNEQFF. The CDR3 nucleotides read TGTGCCAGCAGGGGACAGGTCGACAATGAGCAGTTCTTC. The rearrangement uses TRBV5-6 and TRBJ2-1; 8 positions match TRBD1. CDR1 is SGHDT, CDR2 YYEEEE, per germline. The CDR3 length is 13 residues. The V gene end was trimmed by 5 bases and the J gene end by 5 bases; junction bases not matched to a gene: 3.

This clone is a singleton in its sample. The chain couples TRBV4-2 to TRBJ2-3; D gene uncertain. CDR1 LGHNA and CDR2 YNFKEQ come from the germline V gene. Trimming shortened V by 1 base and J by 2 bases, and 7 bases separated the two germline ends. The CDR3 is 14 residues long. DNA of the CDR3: TGTGCCAGCAGCCAAGGGCCCTCCACAGATACGCAGTATTTT. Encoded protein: CASSQGPSTDTQYF.

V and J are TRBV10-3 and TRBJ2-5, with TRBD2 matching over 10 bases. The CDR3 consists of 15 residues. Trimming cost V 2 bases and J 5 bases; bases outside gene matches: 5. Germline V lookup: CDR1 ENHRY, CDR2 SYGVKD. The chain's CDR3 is CAISEAAGGRETQYF. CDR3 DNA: TGTGCCATCAGTGAGGCAGCGGGGGGGAGGGAGACCCAGTACTTC.

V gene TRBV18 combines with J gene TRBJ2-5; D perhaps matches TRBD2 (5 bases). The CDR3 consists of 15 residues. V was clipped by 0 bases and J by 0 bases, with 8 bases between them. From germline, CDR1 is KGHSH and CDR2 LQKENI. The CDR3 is CASSPPSGNQETQYF. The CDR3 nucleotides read TGTGCCAGCTCACCACCGTCGGGAAACCAAGAGACCCAGTACTTC. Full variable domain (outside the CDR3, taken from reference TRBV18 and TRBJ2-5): NAGVMQNPRHLVRRRGQEARLRCSPMKGHSHVYWYRQLPEEGLKFMVYLQKENIIDESGMPKERFSAEFPKEGPSILRIQQVVRGDSAAYFCASSPPSGNQETQYFGPGTRLLVL.

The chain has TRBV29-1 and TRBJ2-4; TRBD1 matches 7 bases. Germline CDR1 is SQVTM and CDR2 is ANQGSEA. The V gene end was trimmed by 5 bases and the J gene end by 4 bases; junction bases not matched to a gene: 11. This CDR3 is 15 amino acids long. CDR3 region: CSVLSPGQRKNIQYF. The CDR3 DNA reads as TGCAGCGTTCTGAGCCCGGGACAGAGAAAAAACATTCAGTACTTC.

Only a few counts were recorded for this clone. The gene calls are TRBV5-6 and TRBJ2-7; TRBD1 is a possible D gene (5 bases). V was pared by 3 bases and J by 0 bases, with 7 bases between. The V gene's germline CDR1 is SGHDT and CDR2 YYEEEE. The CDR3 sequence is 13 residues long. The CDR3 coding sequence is TGTGCCAGCAGCTCAAGGGGCTCCTACGAGCAGTACTTC. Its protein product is CASSSRGSYEQYF.

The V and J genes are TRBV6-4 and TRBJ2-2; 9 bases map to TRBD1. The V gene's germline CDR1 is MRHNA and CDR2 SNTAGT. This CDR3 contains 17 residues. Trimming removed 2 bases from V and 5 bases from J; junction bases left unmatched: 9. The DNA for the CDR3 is TGTGCCAGCAGTGACGGAGTTCCGGGACAGGGTACCGGGGAGCTGTTTTTT. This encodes CASSDGVPGQGTGELFF.

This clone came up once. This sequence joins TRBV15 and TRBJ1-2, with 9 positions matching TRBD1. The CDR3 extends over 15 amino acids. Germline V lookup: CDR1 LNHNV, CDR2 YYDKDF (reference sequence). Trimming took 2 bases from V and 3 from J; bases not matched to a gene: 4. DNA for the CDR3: TGTGCCACCAGCAGATGGACAGGGGAGGACTATGGCTACACCTTC. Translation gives CATSRWTGEDYGYTF.

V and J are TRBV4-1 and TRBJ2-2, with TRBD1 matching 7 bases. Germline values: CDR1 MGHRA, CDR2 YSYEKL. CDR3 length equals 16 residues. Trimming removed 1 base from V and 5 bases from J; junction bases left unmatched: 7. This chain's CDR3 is CASSQGQGVVTGELFF. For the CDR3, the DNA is TGCGCCAGCAGCCAAGGCCAGGGGGTTGTTACCGGGGAGCTGTTTTTT.

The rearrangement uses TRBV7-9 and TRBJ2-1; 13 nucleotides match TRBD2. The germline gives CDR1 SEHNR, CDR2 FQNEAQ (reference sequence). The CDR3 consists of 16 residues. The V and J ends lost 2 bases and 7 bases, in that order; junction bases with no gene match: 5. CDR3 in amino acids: CASSLTSGGALNEQFF. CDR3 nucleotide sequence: TGTGCCAGCAGCTTAACTAGCGGGGGGGCCCTGAATGAGCAGTTCTTC. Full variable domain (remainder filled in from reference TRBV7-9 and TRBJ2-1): DTGVSQNPRHKITKRGQNVTFRCDPISEHNRLYWYRQTLGQGPEFLTYFQNEAQLEKSRLLSDRFSAERPKGSFSTLEIQRTEQGDSAMYLCASSLTSGGALNEQFFGPGTRLTVL.

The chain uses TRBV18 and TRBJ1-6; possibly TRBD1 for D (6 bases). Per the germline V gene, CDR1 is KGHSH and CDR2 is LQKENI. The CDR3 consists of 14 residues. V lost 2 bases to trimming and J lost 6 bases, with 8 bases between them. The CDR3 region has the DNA TGTGCCAGCTCACCAGGGGGGCTTAATTCACCCCTCCACTTT. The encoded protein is CASSPGGLNSPLHF.